The clone carrying this T cell receptor (beta chain) was counted only a few times. What it binds is not known. Sorting of CD4+ naive, central memory, regulatory and stem cell-like memory cells was performed via CD45RO/CCR7/CD25/CD127/CD95/CD27. Once sorted, every population was more than 95% pure. The record originates from a study of beta chain features in type 1 diabetes. Deletions cut 5 bases from V and 3 bases from J, with 17 bases between. The CDR3 contains 15 residues. Germline V gene sequence: CDR1 SGHTA, CDR2 FQGNSA. What was sequenced were expressed TCRB transcripts, since all of the isolated RNA had been reverse transcribed. Method: immunoSEQ multiplex PCR; TCRdb's copy keeps in-frame clones and lacks some. The sample consists of roughly 250,000 clones, approximately 20% of them appearing once. Overall study findings and caveats: Shorter TCRB CDR3s, moderately but significantly so, were found in Type 1 diabetes patients in all four CD4+ subsets.

The TCR sequence derives from a woman aged 40 to 49 with type 1 diabetes. Sequences were obtained from naive CD4+ T cells from blood. The chain combines TRBV7-2 with TRBJ2-7; TRBD2 might be the D (6 bases). The CDR3 bases are TGTGCCAGCAGCCCCTCTTGGGGGGTGGACTACGAGCAGTACTTC. It is translated as CASSPSWGVDYEQYF.